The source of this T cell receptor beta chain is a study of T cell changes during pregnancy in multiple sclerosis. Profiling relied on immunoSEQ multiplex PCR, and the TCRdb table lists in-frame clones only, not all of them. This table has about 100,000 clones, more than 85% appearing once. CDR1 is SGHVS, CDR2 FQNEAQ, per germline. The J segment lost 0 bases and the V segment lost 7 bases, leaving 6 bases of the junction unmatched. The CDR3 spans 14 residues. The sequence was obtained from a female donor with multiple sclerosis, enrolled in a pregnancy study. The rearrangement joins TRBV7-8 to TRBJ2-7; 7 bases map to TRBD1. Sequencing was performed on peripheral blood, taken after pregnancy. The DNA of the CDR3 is TGTGCCAGCATTCCTGACAGGGCCTCCTACGAGCAGTACTTC. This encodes CASIPDRASYEQYF.